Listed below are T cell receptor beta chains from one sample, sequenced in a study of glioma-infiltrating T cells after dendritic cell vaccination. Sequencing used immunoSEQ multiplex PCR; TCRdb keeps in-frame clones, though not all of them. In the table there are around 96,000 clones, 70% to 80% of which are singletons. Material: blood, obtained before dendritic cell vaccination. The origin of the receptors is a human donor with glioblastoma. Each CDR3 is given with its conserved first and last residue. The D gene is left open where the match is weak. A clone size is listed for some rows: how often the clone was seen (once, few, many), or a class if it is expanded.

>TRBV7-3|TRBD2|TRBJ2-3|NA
CASSRKGGPGDTQYF
TGTGCCAGCAGCCGAAAGGGAGGGCCGGGAGATACGCAGTATTTT
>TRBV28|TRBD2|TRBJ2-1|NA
CASRGSGRVGVEQFF
TGTGCCAGCAGGGGTAGCGGGAGGGTTGGGGTTGAGCAGTTCTTC
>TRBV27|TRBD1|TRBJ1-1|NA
CASSLSDRGLNTEAFF
TGTGCCAGCAGTTTATCGGACAGGGGCCTGAACACTGAAGCTTTCTTT
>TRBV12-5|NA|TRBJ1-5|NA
CASGLALRGPQHF
TGTGCTAGTGGTTTGGCGCTTCGGGGGCCCCAGCATTTT
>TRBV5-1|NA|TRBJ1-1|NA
CASSLGLQNTEAFF
TGCGCCAGCAGCTTGGGACTCCAGAACACTGAAGCTTTCTTT
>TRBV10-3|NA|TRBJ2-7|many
CAISLERYEQYF
TGTGCCATCAGTCTCGAGCGGTACGAGCAGTACTTC
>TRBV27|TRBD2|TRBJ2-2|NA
CASKVGGRVNTGELFF
TGTGCCAGCAAAGTCGGCGGGAGGGTTAACACCGGGGAGCTGTTTTTT
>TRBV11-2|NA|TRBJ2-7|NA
CASSPGYEQYF
TGTGCCAGCAGCCCGGGCTACGAGCAGTACTTC
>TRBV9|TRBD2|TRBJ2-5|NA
CASSALAGVFGETQYF
TGTGCCAGCAGCGCGCTAGCGGGAGTTTTTGGGGAGACCCAGTACTTC
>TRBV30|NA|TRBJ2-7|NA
CAWSWVRQGGEQYF
TGTGCCTGGAGTTGGGTTCGACAAGGTGGCGAGCAGTACTTC
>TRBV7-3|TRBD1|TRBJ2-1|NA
CASSLGQGGFYEQFF
TGTGCCAGCAGCTTAGGACAGGGGGGTTTCTATGAGCAGTTCTTC
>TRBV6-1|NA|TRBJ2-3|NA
CASTGLDTQYF
TGTGCCAGCACTGGCTTAGATACGCAGTATTTT
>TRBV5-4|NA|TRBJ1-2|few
CASSLDSYGYTF
TGTGCCAGCAGCTTAGACTCCTATGGCTACACCTTC
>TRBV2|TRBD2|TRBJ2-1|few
CATRLAGVYNEQFF
TGTGCCACACGACTAGCGGGGGTGTACAATGAGCAGTTCTTC
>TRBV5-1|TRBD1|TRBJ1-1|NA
CASSLNGDRVNTEAFF
TGCGCCAGCAGCTTGAATGGGGACAGGGTGAACACTGAAGCTTTCTTT
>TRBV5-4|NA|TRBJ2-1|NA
CASSLVGSYNEQFF
TGTGCCAGCAGCTTGGTTGGGAGTTACAATGAGCAGTTCTTC
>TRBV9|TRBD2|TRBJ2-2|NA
CASSPRGVPGELFF
TGTGCCAGCAGCCCCCGGGGGGTACCCGGGGAGCTGTTTTTT
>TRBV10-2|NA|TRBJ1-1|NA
CASARRSNTEAFF
TGCGCCAGTGCAAGGAGGTCGAACACTGAAGCTTTCTTT
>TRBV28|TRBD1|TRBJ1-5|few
CASSLDRGRNQPQHF
TGTGCCAGCAGTTTAGACAGGGGGAGGAATCAGCCCCAGCATTTT
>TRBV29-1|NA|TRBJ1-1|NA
CSVDSPGAGTEAFF
TGCAGCGTTGATTCTCCGGGAGCAGGCACTGAAGCTTTCTTT
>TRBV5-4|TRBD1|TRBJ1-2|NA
CASSSGQTYGYTF
TGTGCCAGCAGTTCGGGACAGACCTATGGCTACACCTTC
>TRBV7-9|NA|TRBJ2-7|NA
CASSLDEGPYEQYF
TGTGCCAGCAGCTTAGATGAGGGCCCCTACGAGCAGTACTTC
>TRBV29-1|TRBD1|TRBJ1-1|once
CSATGFDTEAFF
TGCAGCGCGACAGGGTTCGACACTGAAGCTTTCTTT
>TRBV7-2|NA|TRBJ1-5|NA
CASSLGLGAAGPQHF
TGTGCCAGCAGCTTAGGTCTAGGGGCGGCAGGGCCCCAGCATTTT
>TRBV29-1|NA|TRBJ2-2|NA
CSVLDRLPHTGELFF
TGCAGCGTCCTAGACAGGCTGCCGCACACCGGGGAGCTGTTTTTT
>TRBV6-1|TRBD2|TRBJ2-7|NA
CASSVGGSSYEQYF
TGTGCCAGCAGTGTCGGGGGGAGCTCCTACGAGCAGTACTTC
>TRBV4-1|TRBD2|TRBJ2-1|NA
CASSQASGGQGEQFF
TGCGCCAGCAGCCAAGCTAGCGGGGGGCAGGGTGAGCAGTTCTTC